This T cell receptor beta chain was captured by sequencing in a study of blood T cells in healthy people across ages. PCR was performed a second time for about 6 to 12 cycles using a sample-barcoded 5' primer and a J-beta primer mix. In TCRdb, the 5' RACE reads were re-called with MiXCR into one record per CDR3 protein. This sample yields approximately 810,000 distinct CDR3 sequences, of which around 36% are seen a single time; over 10% belongs to the top ten. Turning to this clonotype: Its specificity is not known.

The germline gives CDR1 MNHEY, CDR2 SVGEGT. With 2 bases clipped from V and 1 base from J, the junction kept 3 bases outside the gene matches. There are 16 residues in the CDR3. Study observations and caveats: Donors of long life had a larger count of naive CD4+ cells and greater diversity than aged donors.

The clonotype was recovered from a man aged 18 to 30 in good health. The rearrangement links TRBV6-2 or TRBV6-3 to TRBJ2-5, with 11 bases matching TRBD2. The sequencing sample was made of blood. The CDR3 region has the DNA TGTGCCAGCAGTTACGAGACTAGCGGGGTCCAAGAGACCCAGTACTTC. Amino acid sequence: CASSYETSGVQETQYF.